This entry concerns a single T cell receptor (beta chain). Its antigen is as yet unknown. Blood specimens came from baseline, cycle 4 day 1, and cycle 7 day 1. The sample belongs to a study of OX40 agonist ivuxolimab in advanced cancers. Overall study context: Previous treatment with anti-PD-1, anti-PD-L1 or anti-CTLA-4 therapy was allowed; about 37% had received some. Study outcomes and limitations: The mean number of expanded clones was higher in CD8+ T cells than in CD4+. Antigen targets of the expanded peripheral T cells went undetermined.

V was trimmed by 11 bases and J by 0 bases, leaving 11 bases between them. The CDR3 length is 13 residues. Germline V gives CDR1 MNHEY, CDR2 SMNVEV (reference sequence). TCRdb keeps only in-frame clones here, not all; method: immunoSEQ multiplex PCR. Among tens of thousands of clones, less than 90% were seen once, and the ten largest hold approximately 20%. V and J are TRBV27 and TRBJ2-1; D unresolved. The receptor comes from an adult with an advanced solid tumor such as melanoma, head and neck, liver or kidney cancer. Sample: CD4+ or CD8+ T cells sorted from blood, taken in a trial of the OX40 agonist ivuxolimab. CDR3 region: CAASTDSYNEQFF. The CDR3 DNA follows: TGTGCCGCATCGACGGACTCCTACAATGAGCAGTTCTTC.